Below are 18 T cell receptor beta chains sequenced from a single sample in a study of graft-versus-host responses after intestinal transplantation. These receptors have no known antigen. Here immunoSEQ multiplex PCR was the method, and the copy in TCRdb shows in-frame clones only, minus some. The sample consists of over 55,000 clones, about nine tenths of them appearing once. Sequences were derived from unstimulated CD8+ T cells sorted from spleen or lymph node cells, sampled before intestinal transplant. The receptor source for this set is a human donor who received an intestinal transplant.

The chain joins TRBV9 to TRBJ1-1; D gene uncertain. From germline, CDR1 is SGDLS and CDR2 YYNGEE. The CDR3 is 11 residues long. V was cut by 3 bases and J by 2 bases, with 2 bases left in between. CDR3 protein: CASSANTEAFF. The CDR3, as DNA: TGTGCCAGCAGCGCAAACACTGAAGCTTTCTTT.

V and J are TRBV18 and TRBJ1-1, with TRBD1 as a possible D gene (5 bases). Germline CDR1 reads KGHSH; CDR2 reads LQKENI. The CDR3 has 15 amino acids. Trimming removed 5 bases at V and 6 bases at J, with 19 bases between. The CDR3 sequence: CASSSAEGAGSEAFF. The CDR3 DNA reads TGTGCCAGCTCAAGCGCCGAAGGGGCAGGGTCTGAAGCTTTCTTT.

This clone has a single count. The CDR3 here is CASSLSGTVEAFF. For the CDR3, the DNA is TGTGCCAGCAGTTTGTCCGGGACAGTTGAAGCTTTCTTT. This chain connects TRBV6-5 to TRBJ1-1; 7 nucleotides line up with TRBD1. Trimming cost V 4 bases and J 7 bases; bases outside gene matches: 6. Germline V gene sequence: CDR1 MNHEY, CDR2 SVGAGI. The CDR3 totals 13 residues.

Remarks on this clone: This CDR3 is also generated by other DNA sequences in the sample. V and J are TRBV4-1 and TRBJ1-6; 10 bases are shared with TRBD1. Germline CDR1 MGHRA, CDR2 YSYEKL. The CDR3 length is 15 residues. J lost 7 bases, V lost 1 base, and 1 base had no gene match. This CDR3 reads CASSQGTGGNSPLHF. In DNA, the CDR3 is TGCGCCAGCAGCCAAGGGACAGGGGGGAATTCACCCCTCCACTTT.

CDR3 amino acids: CASSFGGTALYNEQFF. In nucleotides, the CDR3 is TGTGCCAGCAGCTTCGGTGGGACAGCTTTATACAATGAGCAGTTCTTC. The rearrangement uses TRBV7-8 and TRBJ2-1, with 7 bases matching TRBD1. The CDR3 spans 16 residues. Germline CDR1 is SGHVS and CDR2 is FQNEAQ. J lost 4 bases, V lost 3 bases, and 9 bases had no gene match.

The rearrangement links TRBV4-1 to TRBJ2-3, with 8 bases lining up with TRBD2. V lost 3 bases to trimming and J lost 4 bases; unmatched junction nucleotides: 6. CDR3 length: 15 amino acids. In germline, CDR1 is MGHRA, CDR2 YSYEKL. The CDR3 bases are TGCGCCAGCAGCCACCCCGGACTAGCACCAGATACGCAGTATTTT. Its protein product is CASSHPGLAPDTQYF.

The rearrangement joins TRBV9 to TRBJ1-2, with 12 bases matching TRBD1. Trimming took 4 bases from V and 7 from J; bases not matched to a gene: 8. Per germline, CDR1 SGDLS and CDR2 YYNGEE. The CDR3 loop spans 15 amino acids. The CDR3, as DNA: TGTGCCAGCAGCCCACCGGGACAGGGGGCGAGTGGCTACACCTTC. This encodes CASSPPGQGASGYTF. The complete variable domain, with remaining parts taken from reference TRBV9 and TRBJ1-2, reads DSGVTQTPKHLITATGQRVTLRCSPRSGDLSVYWYQQSLDQGLQFLIQYYNGEERAKGNILERFSAQQFPDLHSELNLSSLELGDSALYFCASSPPGQGASGYTFGSGTRLTVV.

This clone was seen only a few times. The chain combines TRBV6-4 with TRBJ2-3, with TRBD2 matching 9 bases. V dropped 0 bases and J dropped 4; count of bases not matched to a gene: 2. The V gene's germline CDR1 is MRHNA and CDR2 SNTAGT. The CDR3 spans 15 residues. The CDR3 nucleotides read TGTGCCAGCAGTGACTCGGCGGGGGGGCCAGATACGCAGTATTTT. Translating gives CASSDSAGGPDTQYF.

The chain links TRBV19 to TRBJ2-1; 9 bases line up with TRBD2. V shed 8 bases, J shed 4 bases, and the junction held 6 bases outside the gene matches. CDR3 size: 14 residues. In germline, CDR1 is LNHDA, CDR2 SQIVND (reference sequence). The CDR3 region has the DNA TGTGCCAGTGCACTAGCGGGTGAATACAATGAGCAGTTCTTC. It codes for CASALAGEYNEQFF.

The rearrangement joins TRBV5-1 to TRBJ1-4, with 8 bases matching TRBD1. The germline gives CDR1 SGHRS, CDR2 YFSETQ. The CDR3 is 17 amino acids. After removal of 0 bases from V and 3 bases from J, the junction contained 7 bases not matched to a gene. DNA for the CDR3: TGCGCCAGCAGCTTGGGATCAGGGGGCATATCTAATGAAAAACTGTTTTTT. Encoded protein: CASSLGSGGISNEKLFF.

The J gene is TRBJ1-4, the V gene TRBV9; D not resolved. Germline V gene lookup returns CDR1 SGDLS and CDR2 YYNGEE. The CDR3 runs 15 residues. The V gene lost 0 bases and the J gene lost 3 bases, with 9 bases spanning the gap. This CDR3 reads CASSVDGKANEKLFF. As DNA, the CDR3 is TGTGCCAGCAGCGTAGACGGGAAGGCTAATGAAAAACTGTTTTTT.

This chain connects TRBV9 to TRBJ1-5, with TRBD1 as a possible D gene (6 bases). V lost 4 bases, J lost 8 bases, and 13 bases lay in between. This CDR3 has 13 amino acids. Germline V gene sequence: CDR1 SGDLS, CDR2 YYNGEE. The CDR3 here is CASSPTGQKPQHF. The DNA of the CDR3 is TGTGCCAGCAGCCCTACCGGACAGAAGCCCCAGCATTTT.

The chain has TRBV7-9 and TRBJ2-7; 7 nucleotides line up with TRBD1. The trim removed 2 bases at V and 2 bases at J, leaving 3 bases unmatched. The V gene's germline CDR1 is SEHNR and CDR2 FQNEAQ (reference sequence). The CDR3 runs 14 residues. This chain's CDR3 is CASSLLGTAYEQYF. DNA for the CDR3: TGTGCCAGCAGCTTATTGGGGACAGCCTACGAGCAGTACTTC. The full variable domain, in which reference TRBV7-9 and TRBJ2-7 provide the parts outside the CDR3, is DTGVSQNPRHKITKRGQNVTFRCDPISEHNRLYWYRQTLGQGPEFLTYFQNEAQLEKSRLLSDRFSAERPKGSFSTLEIQRTEQGDSAMYLCASSLLGTAYEQYFGPGTRLTVT.

The rearrangement joins TRBV6-5 to TRBJ2-1; 7 bases align to TRBD1. The CDR3 length is 12 residues. The germline CDR1 and CDR2 sequences are MNHEY and SVGAGI. V was pared by 6 bases and J by 10 bases, with 6 bases of the junction left unmatched. The CDR3 DNA sequence: TGTGCCAGCAGCCCGACAGGGCAAGAGCAGTTCTTC. Its translation: CASSPTGQEQFF.

The J gene is TRBJ2-7, the V gene TRBV5-8, with D maybe TRBD1 (5 bases). The V end lost 3 bases, the J end lost 0 bases, and 10 bases lay between the germline ends. This CDR3 spans 14 amino acids. The germline CDR1 and CDR2 sequences are SGHTS and YDEGEE. CDR3 sequence: CASSSYRNSYEQYF. CDR3 in DNA: TGTGCCAGCAGCTCCTACAGGAACTCCTACGAGCAGTACTTC.

This chain uses TRBV11-2 with TRBJ2-6; D gene ambiguous. Trimming removed 5 bases at V and 3 bases at J, with 8 bases between. This CDR3 has 14 amino acids. Germline V gene lookup returns CDR1 SGHAT and CDR2 FQNNGV. The CDR3 protein is CASSPLYGANVLTF. CDR3 DNA: TGTGCCAGCAGCCCCCTCTATGGGGCCAACGTCCTGACTTTC.

The rearrangement links TRBV6-5 to TRBJ2-5; D ambiguous. Germline assignment: CDR1 MNHEY and CDR2 SVGAGI. Trimming removed 10 bases from V and 1 base from J, with 10 bases in between. The CDR3 length is 12 residues. CDR3 region: CATMSPQETQYF. In DNA, the CDR3 is TGTGCCACCATGAGCCCCCAAGAGACCCAGTACTTC.

The chain is built from TRBV7-9 and TRBJ2-1; 7 bases align to TRBD2. Germline CDR1 is SEHNR and CDR2 is FQNEAQ (reference sequence). CDR3 size: 14 residues. The V segment lost 6 bases and the J segment 3 bases; nucleotides outside the gene matches: 5. For the CDR3, the DNA is TGTGCCAGCAGGGGGGGGGTGAACTACAATGAGCAGTTCTTC. Its translation is CASRGGVNYNEQFF.